What follows are 5 T cell receptor beta chains derived from one specimen sequenced in a study of CXCR3-negative and CXCR3-positive naive CD8 T cells (dated by TCRdb to the late 2010s). The study at large found these results: TRB CDR3s from CXCR3-positive naive cells showed higher hydrophobicity (lower Kidera factor 4), lower energy, and higher strength and volume indices than CXCR3-negative naive cells.

Which antigens these TCRs recognize remains unknown. The listed sequencing device is NextSeq 550. The Human TCR Profiling Kit (MiLaboratory) was used to prepare UMI-labeled 5' RACE TRB cDNA libraries. Following TCRdb reprocessing, every CDR3 protein sequence forms one entry, and DNA is not provided. The sample's clone listing holds approximately 100,000 distinct CDR3 sequences. Around 0.35% of the sample rests with the top ten. What was sequenced was naive CXCR3+ CD8+ T cells from blood. Sample cell subset or site, as interpreted from the label and publication: CD45RO-CCR7+CD27+CD95- naive CD8+ T cells expressing CXCR3 (TNR3+). All receptors come from a human donor in good health. Some clones in this sample may be carry-over from other donors' samples.

The chain joins TRBV12-3 or TRBV12-4 to TRBJ2-1; the D gene TCRdb calls, TRBD2, cannot be checked with no DNA. CDR3 length equals 16 residues. The CDR3 loop reads CASSTTTSGLGNEQFF.

This chain uses TRBV9 with TRBJ2-7; the TCRdb call, TRBD1, lacks DNA for checking. Germline V gene sequence: CDR1 SGDLS, CDR2 YYNGEE. The CDR3 runs 15 residues. Here the CDR3 reads CASSVASGGGYEQYF.

V is TRBV4-2 and J is TRBJ2-7; TCRdb names TRBD2, which stays unverified in the absence of DNA. This CDR3 region has 17 residues. Germline V gene sequence: CDR1 LGHNA, CDR2 YNFKEQ. The CDR3 sequence: CASSQDLASGRIGEQYF.

V usage is TRBV9 and J usage is TRBJ2-4; TCRdb names TRBD1, which stays unverified in the absence of DNA. Germline V gene lookup returns CDR1 SGDLS and CDR2 YYNGEE. This CDR3 comprises 16 residues. This CDR3 is CASSPLTYSYKNIQYF.

This chain joins TRBV12-3 or TRBV12-4 and TRBJ1-2. The CDR3 is 13 amino acids. CDR3 in amino acids: CASSFSRDDGYTF.